Described below is a single T cell receptor beta chain sequence and its context. Authors' methods: Amplification from reference gene primers served as the basis for estimated nucleated cell counts. Clones were sequenced by immunoSEQ multiplex PCR, and TCRdb holds only the in-frame ones, with some missing. V and J calls and clone size are copied from that table; D and trimming were computed from the DNA. The sample gives about 190,000 clones, around four fifths of which show up once; about 3% is in the top ten. The data belong to a study of blood T cell repertoires in COVID-19. Study-wide background: Spain, Italy and the United States supplied samples that represented acute and convalescent COVID-19. PBMCs, B-cell-depleted T cells, or T cells provided the cDNA or gDNA that made up the material.

From germline, CDR1 is KGHSH and CDR2 LQKENI. CDR3 size: 15 residues. V lost 5 bases and J lost 2, with 12 bases in between. The chain employs TRBV18 and TRBJ2-2, with D maybe TRBD2 (5 bases). The receptor was isolated from a woman aged 80 or older with active or convalescent COVID-19. The source material was peripheral blood. The CDR3 DNA reads TGTGCCAGCTCATCTACCGGGAAAAACACCGGGGAGCTGTTTTTT. Protein: CASSSTGKNTGELFF. Based on the CDR3 plus reference TRBV18 and TRBJ2-2, the full variable domain is NAGVMQNPRHLVRRRGQEARLRCSPMKGHSHVYWYRQLPEEGLKFMVYLQKENIIDESGMPKERFSAEFPKEGPSILRIQQVVRGDSAAYFCASSSTGKNTGELFFGEGSRLTVL.